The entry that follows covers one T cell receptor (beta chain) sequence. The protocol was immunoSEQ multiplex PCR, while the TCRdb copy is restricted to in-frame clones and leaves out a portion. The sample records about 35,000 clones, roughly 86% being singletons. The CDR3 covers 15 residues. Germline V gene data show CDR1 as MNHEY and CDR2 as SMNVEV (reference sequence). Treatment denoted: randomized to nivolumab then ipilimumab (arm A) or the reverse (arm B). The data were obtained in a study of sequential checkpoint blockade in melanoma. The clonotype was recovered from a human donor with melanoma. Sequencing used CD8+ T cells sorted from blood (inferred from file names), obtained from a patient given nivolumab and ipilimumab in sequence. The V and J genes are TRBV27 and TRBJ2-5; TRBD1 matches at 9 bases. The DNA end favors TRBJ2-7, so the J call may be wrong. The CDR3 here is CASSPGTGKFYEQYF. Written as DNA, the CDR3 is TGTGCCAGCAGCCCAGGGACAGGGAAATTCTACGAGCAGTACTTC.